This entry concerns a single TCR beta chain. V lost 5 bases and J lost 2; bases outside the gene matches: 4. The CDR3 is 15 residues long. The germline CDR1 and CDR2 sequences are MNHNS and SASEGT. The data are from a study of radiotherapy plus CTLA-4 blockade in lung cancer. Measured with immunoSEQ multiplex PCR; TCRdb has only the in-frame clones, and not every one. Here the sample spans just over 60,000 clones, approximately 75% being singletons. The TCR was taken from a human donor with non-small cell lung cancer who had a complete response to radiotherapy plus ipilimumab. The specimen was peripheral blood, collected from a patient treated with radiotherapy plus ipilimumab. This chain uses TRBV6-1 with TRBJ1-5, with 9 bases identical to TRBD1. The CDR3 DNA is TGTGCCAGCAGTATACAGGGGGCAGGCAATCAGCCCCAGCATTTT. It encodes CASSIQGAGNQPQHF.